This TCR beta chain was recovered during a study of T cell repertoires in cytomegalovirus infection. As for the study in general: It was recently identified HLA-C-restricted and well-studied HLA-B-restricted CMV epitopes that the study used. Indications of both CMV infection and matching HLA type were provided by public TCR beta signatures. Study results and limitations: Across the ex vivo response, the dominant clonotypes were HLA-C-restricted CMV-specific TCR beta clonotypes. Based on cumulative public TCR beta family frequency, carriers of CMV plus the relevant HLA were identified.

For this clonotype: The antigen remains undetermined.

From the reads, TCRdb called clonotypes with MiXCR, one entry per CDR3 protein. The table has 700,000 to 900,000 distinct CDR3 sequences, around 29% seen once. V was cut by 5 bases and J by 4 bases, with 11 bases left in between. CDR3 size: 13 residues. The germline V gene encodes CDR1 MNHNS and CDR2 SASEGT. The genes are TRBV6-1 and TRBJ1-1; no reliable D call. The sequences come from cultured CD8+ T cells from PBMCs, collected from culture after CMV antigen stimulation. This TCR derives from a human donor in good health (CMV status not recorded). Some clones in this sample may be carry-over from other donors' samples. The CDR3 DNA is TGTGCCAGCAGTTACGCAAGGACCACTGAAGCTTTCTTT. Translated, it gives CASSYARTTEAFF.